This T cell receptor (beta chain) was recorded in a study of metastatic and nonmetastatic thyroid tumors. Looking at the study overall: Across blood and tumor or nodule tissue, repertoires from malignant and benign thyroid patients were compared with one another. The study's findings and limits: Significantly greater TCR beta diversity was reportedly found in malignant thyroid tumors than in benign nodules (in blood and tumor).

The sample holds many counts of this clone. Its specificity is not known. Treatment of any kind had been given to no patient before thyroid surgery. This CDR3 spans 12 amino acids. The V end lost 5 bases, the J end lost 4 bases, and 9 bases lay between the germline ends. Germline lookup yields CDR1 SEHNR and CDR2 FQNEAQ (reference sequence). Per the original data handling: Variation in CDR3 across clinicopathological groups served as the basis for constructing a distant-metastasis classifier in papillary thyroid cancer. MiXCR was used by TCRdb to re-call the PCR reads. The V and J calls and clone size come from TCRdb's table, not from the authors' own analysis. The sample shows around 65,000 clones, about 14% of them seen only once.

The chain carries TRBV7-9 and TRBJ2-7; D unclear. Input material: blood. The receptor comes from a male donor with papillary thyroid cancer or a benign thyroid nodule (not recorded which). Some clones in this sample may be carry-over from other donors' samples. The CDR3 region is CASSIDWYEQYV. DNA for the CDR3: TGTGCCAGCAGCATAGACTGGTACGAGCAGTACGTC.